Listed here are 9 T cell receptor beta chains from one sample, sequenced in a study of blood T cell repertoires in COVID-19. Only in-frame clones appear in the TCRdb table, and some are missing; sequencing was by immunoSEQ multiplex PCR. The data hold roughly 380,000 clones, with more than 70% observed a single time. Sequenced: PBMCs or T cells enriched from blood (not recorded which). The receptors originated from a man aged 25 to 40 who had recovered from COVID-19.

The chain recombines TRBV29-1 with TRBJ2-1; TRBD1 matches at 8 bases. The V gene's germline CDR1 is SQVTM and CDR2 ANQGSEA. The length of the CDR3 is 12 residues. V gave up 6 bases and J gave up 6 bases; unmatched junction bases: 4. The CDR3: CSVGQAGNEQFF. CDR3 sequence (DNA): TGCAGCGTGGGACAGGCCGGCAATGAGCAGTTCTTC.

The chain is built from TRBV3-1 (or the pseudogene TRBV3-2) and TRBJ1-4; D is perhaps TRBD1 (6 bases). The germline gives CDR1 LGHDT, CDR2 YNNKEL (reference sequence). The V gene lost 4 bases and the J gene lost 7 bases, with 16 bases spanning the gap. The CDR3 sequence is 15 residues long. The CDR3 spells CASSPTTGWGEKLFF. CDR3 nucleotides: TGTGCCAGCAGCCCAACTACAGGGTGGGGTGAAAAACTGTTTTTT.

The chain has TRBV30 and TRBJ1-5; D may be TRBD1 (6 bases). The CDR3 consists of 15 residues. Germline CDR1 reads GTSNPN; CDR2 reads SVGIG (reference sequence). Trimming pared 0 bases from V and 2 bases from J, leaving 11 bases between. The CDR3 region is CAWSVDRWGNQPQHF. Here the CDR3 DNA reads TGTGCCTGGAGTGTTGACAGGTGGGGCAATCAGCCCCAGCATTTT.

This clone came up once. The gene calls are TRBV3-1 (or the pseudogene TRBV3-2) and TRBJ2-5; a weak D match, TRBD2 (6 bases). V was trimmed by 0 bases and J by 10 bases, leaving 18 bases between them. Germline-derived CDR1 and CDR2 are LGHDT and YNNKEL (reference sequence). The CDR3 totals 15 residues. The CDR3 region has the DNA TGTGCCAGCAGCCAAGAGGTTCTGGTCCGCGGGGTCCAGTACTTC. Its protein is CASSQEVLVRGVQYF.

The chain is built from TRBV7-3 and TRBJ2-3; 8 bases fit TRBD2. The V gene's germline CDR1 is SGHTA and CDR2 FQGTGA. The CDR3 is made up of 16 amino acids. The J segment lost 5 bases and the V segment lost 5 bases, leaving 12 bases of the junction unmatched. CDR3 protein: CASSQPLAGGLDTQYF. CDR3 coding DNA: TGTGCCAGCAGCCAACCACTGGCGGGGGGATTAGATACGCAGTATTTT.

V usage is TRBV5-1 and J usage is TRBJ2-5; 8 bases fit TRBD2. V shed 0 bases, J shed 5 bases, and the junction held 6 bases outside the gene matches. The length of the CDR3 is 15 residues. The V gene's germline CDR1 is SGHRS and CDR2 YFSETQ. CDR3 protein: CASSLVVGGAETQYF. CDR3 DNA: TGCGCCAGCAGCTTGGTGGTCGGGGGGGCGGAGACCCAGTACTTC.

The V call is TRBV14, the J call TRBJ1-6, with a weak D call TRBD1 (6 bases). This CDR3 is 15 amino acids long. V lost 3 bases to trimming and J lost 4 bases, with 10 bases between them. Germline V gives CDR1 SGHDN, CDR2 FVKESK. CDR3 loop: CASSQAGTYNSPLHF. CDR3 DNA: TGTGCCAGCAGCCAGGCCGGGACATATAATTCACCCCTCCACTTT. The full variable domain, its missing parts supplied by reference TRBV14 and TRBJ1-6, is EAGVTQFPSHSVIEKGQTVTLRCDPISGHDNLYWYRRVMGKEIKFLLHFVKESKQDESGMPNNRFLAERTGGTYSTLKVQPAELEDSGVYFCASSQAGTYNSPLHFGNGTRLTVT.

This chain joins TRBV5-1 and TRBJ1-1, with D tentatively TRBD1 (6 bases). This CDR3 contains 17 residues. Germline CDR1 SGHRS, CDR2 YFSETQ. V lost 4 bases to trimming and J lost 0 bases, with 19 bases between them. The CDR3 loop is CASSPPGDAFLNTEAFF. As DNA, the CDR3 is TGCGCCAGCAGCCCCCCAGGGGACGCGTTTCTGAACACTGAAGCTTTCTTT.

The chain combines TRBV27 with TRBJ1-4, with 11 bases fitting TRBD1. The CDR3 sequence is 15 residues long. V shed 5 bases, J shed 6 bases, and the junction held 5 bases outside the gene matches. CDR1 and CDR2 from the germline V gene are MNHEY and SMNVEV (reference sequence). For the CDR3, the DNA is TGTGCCAGCAGTCGCTGGACAGGGGGCGATGAAAAACTGTTTTTT. It yields the protein CASSRWTGGDEKLFF.